Below, 15 T cell receptor beta chains from the same sample are listed, as sequenced in a study of metastatic and nonmetastatic thyroid tumors. Each patient went into thyroid surgery without having received any treatment. Using MiXCR, TCRdb reanalyzed the PCR reads. This table has 33,000 or so clones, roughly 19% appearing once. The sample taken for sequencing was blood. These receptors were collected from a female donor with papillary thyroid cancer or a benign thyroid nodule (not recorded which). Some clones in this sample may be carry-over from other donors' samples.

This clone has ten or more counts. This chain connects TRBV5-1 to TRBJ2-7; D is unresolved. Deletions cut 0 bases from V and 4 bases from J, with 11 bases between. The CDR3 covers 14 residues. CDR1 is SGHRS, CDR2 YFSETQ, per germline. The CDR3 DNA reads TGCGCCAGCAGCTTGGGCCTGCTGGGGTACGAGCAGTACTTC. This codes for CASSLGLLGYEQYF.

This clone is judged medium-sized. The rearrangement joins TRBV11-2 to TRBJ1-2, with D possibly TRBD1 on 6 matching bases. The ends were cut back, 7 bases at V and 14 bases at J, with 32 bases in the middle. Germline lookup yields CDR1 SGHAT and CDR2 FQNNGV. This CDR3 is 16 amino acids long. CDR3 bases: TGTGCCAGCACCACTAGACCGGACAGCCCTCCTATGGCTAATACCTTC. It codes for CASTTRPDSPPMANTF.

The chain has TRBV7-3 and TRBJ2-1, with 8 bases aligning to TRBD1. Germline CDR1 is SGHTA and CDR2 is FQGTGA. V shed 4 bases, J shed 4 bases, and the junction held 9 bases outside the gene matches. The CDR3 consists of 16 residues. CDR3 in DNA: TGTGCCAGCAGCTCCTGGACAGGGTGTTGGTACAATGAGCAGTTCTTC. Protein product: CASSSWTGCWYNEQFF.

This clone was recorded many times. The V gene is TRBV7-9, the J gene TRBJ1-2; possible D gene TRBD1, 5 bases. The CDR3 is made up of 15 amino acids. Germline V gene sequence: CDR1 SEHNR, CDR2 FQNEAQ (reference sequence). Trimming shortened V by 5 bases and J by 1 base, and 14 bases separated the two germline ends. CDR3 region: CASSLRDSYNYGYTF. The CDR3 DNA is TGTGCCAGCAGCCTCCGGGACTCCTATAACTATGGCTACACCTTC.

This clone came up many times. V gene TRBV5-4 combines with J gene TRBJ2-1; 7 nucleotides agree with TRBD1. From germline, CDR1 is SGHNT and CDR2 YYREEE (reference sequence). There are 14 residues in the CDR3. V was clipped by 10 bases and J by 3 bases; unmatched bases: 10. CDR3 sequence: CAARPGTDYNEQFF. For the CDR3, the DNA is TGTGCCGCCAGGCCCGGGACAGACTACAATGAGCAGTTCTTC.

At least ten counts were recorded for this clone. The chain uses TRBV29-1 and TRBJ2-1, with 9 bases fitting TRBD1. Germline CDR1 is SQVTM and CDR2 is ANQGSEA. With 6 bases clipped from V and 4 bases from J, the junction kept 7 bases outside the gene matches. This CDR3 spans 14 amino acids. The CDR3 sequence is CSVARDRAYNEQFF. The DNA of the CDR3 is TGCAGCGTCGCCCGGGACAGGGCTTACAATGAGCAGTTCTTC.

This clone was counted only a few times. The rearrangement uses TRBV12-3 or TRBV12-4 and TRBJ2-3; D may be TRBD2 (5 bases). Trimming removed 5 bases at V and 2 bases at J, with 20 bases between. There are 17 residues in the CDR3. The CDR3 is CASSPRGDEVNTDTQYF. The CDR3 DNA reads as TGTGCCAGCAGTCCCCGGGGTGACGAAGTAAACACAGATACGCAGTATTTT.

The rearrangement uses TRBV6-1 and TRBJ1-1; maybe TRBD1 (6 bases). This CDR3 spans 13 amino acids. Germline V gene data show CDR1 as MNHNS and CDR2 as SASEGT. Between the trimmed V and J ends, which lost 7 bases and 8 bases, there was a span of 17 bases. The CDR3 DNA reads TGTGCCAGCAACAGCTTTACAGGGAGCGAAGCTTTCTTT. Encoded protein: CASNSFTGSEAFF.

At least ten counts were recorded for this clone. V and J are TRBV28 and TRBJ1-5; D is unresolved. The germline V gene has CDR1 MDHEN and CDR2 SYDVKM. The CDR3 runs to 12 residues. V was shortened by 6 bases and J by 6 bases, with 9 bases between the two germline ends. CDR3 protein: CASSAGVQPQHF. The CDR3 bases are TGTGCCAGCAGCGCCGGGGTTCAGCCCCAGCATTTT.

The CDR3 nucleotides are TGTGCCAGCAGTTCTCCCCGACAGGGGGACTATGGCTACACCTTC. Encoded protein: CASSSPRQGDYGYTF. This chain uses TRBV2 with TRBJ1-2, with 9 bases matching TRBD1. The length of the CDR3 is 15 residues. Trimming took 5 bases from V and 3 from J; bases not matched to a gene: 7. Germline CDR1 and CDR2: SNHLY and FYNNEI.

A word on this clone: At the DNA level, this CDR3 is encoded by other sequences in the same sample as well. The chain uses TRBV7-2 and TRBJ2-1; TRBD2 matches 7 bases. The CDR3 is made up of 14 amino acids. CDR1 and CDR2 (germline): SGHTA, FQGNSA. Trimming cost V 3 bases and J 3 bases; bases outside gene matches: 2. CDR3 region: CASSLAGVYNEQFF. The DNA of the CDR3 is TGTGCCAGCAGCTTGGCGGGAGTCTACAATGAGCAGTTCTTC. Full variable domain (missing parts from reference TRBV7-2 and TRBJ2-1): GAGVSQSPSNKVTEKGKDVELRCDPISGHTALYWYRQSLGQGLEFLIYFQGNSAPDKSGLPSDRFSAERTGGSVSTLTIQRTQQEDSAVYLCASSLAGVYNEQFFGPGTRLTVL.

The chain carries TRBV6-1 and TRBJ1-1, with TRBD1 matching 9 bases. The ends lost 6 bases at V and 1 base at J; junction bases unmatched: 3. The CDR3 runs to 14 residues. Germline V lookup: CDR1 MNHNS, CDR2 SASEGT. The CDR3 DNA reads as TGTGCCAGCAGGGACAGGGGCTCGAACACTGAAGCTTTCTTT. Its translation is CASRDRGSNTEAFF.

The table lists this clone with many counts. This chain connects TRBV4-1 to TRBJ2-2; perhaps TRBD1 as D (6 bases). The germline V gene has CDR1 MGHRA and CDR2 YSYEKL. Trimming took off 0 bases at V and 1 base at J, with 18 bases between the two ends. CDR3 size: 19 residues. The CDR3 is CASSQDPTSAGVNTGELFF. The CDR3, as DNA: TGCGCCAGCAGCCAAGATCCCACCTCGGCAGGGGTGAACACCGGGGAGCTGTTTTTT.

This clone was recorded a few times. The chain recombines TRBV6-1 with TRBJ1-5; tentative D call: TRBD1 (6 bases). Germline V gives CDR1 MNHNS, CDR2 SASEGT. This CDR3 spans 16 amino acids. The V gene lost 2 bases and the J gene lost 7 bases, with 18 bases spanning the gap. The CDR3 DNA follows: TGTGCCAGCAGTGAACAGTCAGGGGCCAACGGCCAGCCCCAGCATTTT. Protein product: CASSEQSGANGQPQHF.

This clone was counted many times. The rearrangement joins TRBV3-1 to TRBJ1-1, with TRBD1 matching 9 bases. The J segment lost 3 bases and the V segment lost 4 bases, leaving 6 bases of the junction unmatched. This CDR3 contains 15 residues. Germline CDR1 is LGHDT and CDR2 is YNNKEL (reference sequence). CDR3 loop: CASSPLGTGYTEAFF. In nucleotides, the CDR3 is TGTGCCAGCAGCCCGCTCGGGACAGGGTACACTGAAGCTTTCTTT. The full variable domain, in which reference TRBV3-1 and TRBJ1-1 provide the parts outside the CDR3, is DTAVSQTPKYLVTQMGNDKSIKCEQNLGHDTMYWYKQDSKKFLKIMFSYNNKELIINETVPNRFSPKSPDKAHLNLHINSLELGDSAVYFCASSPLGTGYTEAFFGQGTRLTVV.